This TCR beta chain is from a study of blood T cell repertoires in COVID-19. Study summary: Acute and convalescent COVID-19 specimens originated in the United States, Italy and Spain. Sources were T cells, B-cell-depleted T cells, or PBMCs; the material itself was cDNA or gDNA.

This CDR3 is built from 15 residues. The germline V gene has CDR1 SGHTA and CDR2 FQGNSA. V lost 4 bases to trimming and J lost 2 bases; unmatched junction nucleotides: 1. In the source study's methods: Nucleated cell number was recorded as an estimate derived from reference gene primer amplification. Clones were read by immunoSEQ multiplex PCR, and TCRdb kept only the in-frame ones, dropping some. Clonal size and the V and J genes are those of that table, whereas D and trimming came from the DNA. There are roughly 130,000 clones in the sample; roughly 76% occur only once, and around 14% lies in the top ten.

The sample was peripheral blood. The chain carries TRBV7-2 and TRBJ2-5, with TRBD2 matching over 13 bases. The receptor was derived from a man older than 75 with acute or convalescent COVID-19. The DNA of the CDR3 is TGTGCCAGCAGCTCACTAGCGGGGGGGCAAGAGACCCAGTACTTC. Amino acids: CASSSLAGGQETQYF.